This T cell receptor beta chain is drawn from a study of glioma-infiltrating T cells. Whole-study findings and limits: Very few CDR3 sequences were shared between tissue and blood. Tissue-blood divergence was below expectation in non-neoplastic patients, above in gliomas.

TCR alpha and beta CDR3 regions were amplified from RNA using iRepertoire nested multiplex PCR. Input was roughly 85-400 ng of tissue mRNA or PBMC total RNA. TCRdb reanalysed the multiplex PCR reads using MiXCR and keeps one entry per CDR3 protein. The sample has roughly 100,000 distinct CDR3 sequences, under 30% seen once; the top ten hold less than 55%. CDR3 length equals 16 residues. V lost 0 bases, J lost 3 bases, and 15 bases lay in between. Germline V lookup: CDR1 MNHEY, CDR2 SVGAGI. In regard to this clonotype: Its specificity is not known.

The chain uses TRBV6-5 and TRBJ2-7; a weak D match, TRBD1 (7 bases). The sequenced sample was glioma tissue, nonneoplastic brain tissue, or PBMCs (not recorded which). The receptor was isolated from a human donor with low-grade glioma or glioblastoma, undergoing nonglioma brain surgery, or in good health (not recorded which). In DNA, the CDR3 is TGTGCCAGCAGTTACTCGACAGGAGGGGGCCTCTACGAGCAGTACTTC. This gives the protein CASSYSTGGGLYEQYF.